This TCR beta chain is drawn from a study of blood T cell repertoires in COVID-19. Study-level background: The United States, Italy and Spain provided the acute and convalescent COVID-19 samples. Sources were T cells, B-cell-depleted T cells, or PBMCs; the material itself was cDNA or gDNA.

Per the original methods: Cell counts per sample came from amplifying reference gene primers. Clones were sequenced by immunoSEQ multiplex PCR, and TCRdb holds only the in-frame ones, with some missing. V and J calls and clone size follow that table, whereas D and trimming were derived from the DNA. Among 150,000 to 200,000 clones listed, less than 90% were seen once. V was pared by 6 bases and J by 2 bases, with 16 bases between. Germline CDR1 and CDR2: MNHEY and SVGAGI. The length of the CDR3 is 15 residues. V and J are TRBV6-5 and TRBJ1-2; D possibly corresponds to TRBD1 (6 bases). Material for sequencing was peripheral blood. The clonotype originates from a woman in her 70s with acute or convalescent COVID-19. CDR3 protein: CASSPRGQTNYGYTF. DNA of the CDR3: TGTGCCAGCAGCCCACGAGGACAGACCAACTATGGCTACACCTTC.